This TCR beta chain is from a study of blood T cell repertoires in COVID-19. Across the whole study: Material from acute and convalescent COVID-19 was sourced from the United States, Italy and Spain. Sources were T cells, B-cell-depleted T cells, or PBMCs; the material itself was cDNA or gDNA.

The germline CDR1 and CDR2 sequences are MNHEY and SVGEGT. The V segment lost 5 bases and the J segment 4 bases; nucleotides outside the gene matches: 4. This CDR3 comprises 14 residues. Original handling: Estimation of nucleated cell counts relied on the amplification of reference gene primers. Produced via immunoSEQ multiplex PCR; TCRdb's table is partial and in-frame only. That table supplies the V and J calls and clone size; D and trimming were determined from the DNA. The sample lists 200,000 to 300,000 clones, roughly 86% seen once, with 9% to 15% in the top ten. This clonotype was sampled from an elderly man with acute or convalescent COVID-19. This chain connects TRBV6-2 or TRBV6-3 to TRBJ2-1, with 8 bases aligning to TRBD1. The sequencing sample was made of peripheral blood. CDR3: CASSVDRVYNEQFF. CDR3 nucleotide sequence: TGTGCCAGCAGTGTGGACAGGGTTTACAATGAGCAGTTCTTC.